These 24 T cell receptor beta chains were sequenced from one sample in a study of T cells after yellow fever vaccination. TCRdb recomputed calls from the 5' RACE reads with MiXCR, one row per CDR3 protein. This table holds fewer than 350,000 distinct CDR3 sequences, approximately 9% found once. The specimen was PBMCs, collected on the day of the first yellow fever vaccination. Receptors were obtained from a man aged 18 to 30 who received the YFV17D yellow fever vaccine.

This clonotype has a handful of counts. The chain has TRBV4-1 and TRBJ1-5, with 7 positions matching TRBD1. V gave up 5 bases and J gave up 5 bases; unmatched junction bases: 9. Germline V gene lookup returns CDR1 MGHRA and CDR2 YSYEKL. This CDR3 contains 15 residues. CDR3 sequence reads: CASSIRDSVDQPQHF. In DNA, the CDR3 is TGCGCCAGCAGCATCCGGGACAGTGTGGATCAGCCCCAGCATTTT.

The V gene is TRBV4-1, the J gene TRBJ2-2; D possibly corresponds to TRBD2 (6 bases). V gave up 0 bases and J gave up 9 bases, with 14 bases separating them. Germline CDR1 and CDR2: MGHRA and YSYEKL. The CDR3 spans 15 residues. The CDR3 region is CASSQESGVFRELFF. DNA for the CDR3: TGCGCCAGCAGCCAAGAGTCGGGGGTTTTCAGGGAGCTGTTTTTT.

The genes are TRBV7-8 and TRBJ2-7; possible D gene TRBD1, 5 bases. CDR1 and CDR2 from the germline V gene are SGHVS and FQNEAQ. The CDR3 is 12 residues long. The V and J ends lost 5 bases and 10 bases respectively, with 15 bases between them. The CDR3 protein is CASSHRSRHQYF. CDR3 nucleotides: TGTGCCAGCAGCCACAGGAGTCGTCACCAGTACTTC.

Turning to this clonotype: A much larger clone lies a single base off, so this may be a read error. The CDR3 end shows no conserved phenylalanine or tryptophan, and so a read error is likely. V usage is TRBV18 and J usage is TRBJ2-5; the D is unclear. CDR1 KGHSH and CDR2 LQKENI come from the germline V gene. The CDR3 totals 14 residues. V was cut by 0 bases and J by 5 bases, with 10 bases left in between. CDR3: CASSPPGYLETQYL. The CDR3 nucleotides read TGTGCCAGCTCACCACCGGGATATCTCGAGACCCAGTACTTA.

This sequence joins TRBV12-3 or TRBV12-4 and TRBJ1-3; D not resolved. The CDR3 has 11 residues. V dropped 7 bases and J dropped 10 bases, with 11 bases sitting between them. In DNA, the CDR3 is TGTGCCAGCAATACAGAAGGGACCATATATTTT. This sequence encodes CASNTEGTIYF.

This clonotype showed up just a few times. The CDR3 is CASSLRTGNTEAFF. For the CDR3, the DNA is TGTGCCAGCAGCTTGAGGACAGGGAACACTGAAGCTTTCTTT. The J gene is TRBJ1-1, the V gene TRBV5-6; TRBD1 matches 7 bases. Trimming cost V 1 base and J 1 base; bases outside gene matches: 1. CDR3 length: 14 residues. The germline CDR1 and CDR2 sequences are SGHDT and YYEEEE. The full variable domain, completed using reference TRBV5-6 and TRBJ1-1, is DAGVTQSPTHLIKTRGQQVTLRCSPKSGHDTVSWYQQALGQGPQFIFQYYEEEERQRGNFPDRFSGHQFPNYSSELNVNALLLGDSALYLCASSLRTGNTEAFFGQGTRLTVV.

J is TRBJ2-3 and V is TRBV4-3; TRBD2 might be the D (7 bases). Germline V lookup: CDR1 LGHNA, CDR2 YSLEER. The CDR3 is made up of 16 amino acids. V shed 0 bases and J shed 4 bases, with 14 bases lying between them. The CDR3 coding sequence is TGCGCCAGCAGCCAAGACAGAGGGGGGGAGGCAGATACGCAGTATTTT. This translates into CASSQDRGGEADTQYF.

This clonotype was recorded at least ten times. The rearrangement links TRBV24-1 to TRBJ2-1; D gene ambiguous. Deletions cut 11 bases from V and 4 bases from J, with 2 bases between. The CDR3 has 9 residues. CDR1 and CDR2 (germline): KGHDR, SFDVKD. CDR3 amino acids: CARYNEQFF. The CDR3 nucleotides read TGTGCCAGGTACAATGAGCAGTTCTTC.

This rearrangement joins TRBV4-1 to TRBJ1-5; the D is unclear. The CDR3 runs 15 residues. The germline V and J ends were trimmed by 3 bases and 0 bases, with 9 bases remaining between them. Germline CDR1 MGHRA, CDR2 YSYEKL. For the CDR3, the DNA is TGCGCCAGCAGCCAGACCAGGACTAGCAATCAGCCCCAGCATTTT. It encodes CASSQTRTSNQPQHF.

This CDR3 reads CSAKQVAGANVLTF. For the CDR3, the DNA is TGCAGCGCCAAACAGGTGGCTGGGGCCAACGTCCTGACTTTC. The chain has TRBV29-1 and TRBJ2-6, with a tentative D call TRBD1 (5 bases). The ends were cut back, 7 bases at V and 2 bases at J, with 12 bases in the middle. The CDR3 length is 14 residues. CDR1 SQVTM and CDR2 ANQGSEA come from the germline V gene.

This clonotype was detected a few times. The chain joins TRBV7-8 to TRBJ1-3; TRBD1 matches 9 bases. The CDR3 consists of 15 residues. Germline V gene sequence: CDR1 SGHVS, CDR2 FQNEAQ. V was clipped by 5 bases and J by 1 base; unmatched bases: 3. CDR3 in amino acids: CASSVQGASGNTIYF. The CDR3 nucleotides read TGTGCCAGCAGCGTACAGGGGGCATCTGGAAACACCATATATTTT.

The chain has TRBV5-5 and TRBJ2-1, with TRBD2 matching over 8 bases. The germline V gene has CDR1 SGHKS and CDR2 YYEKEE (reference sequence). V trimming: 0 bases; J trimming: 7 bases; junction bases outside the gene matches: 9. The CDR3 runs 16 residues. CDR3 DNA sequence: TGTGCCAGCAGCTTGGAGGGGACTAGACCTCCGAATGAGCAGTTCTTC. Translated: CASSLEGTRPPNEQFF.

This chain uses TRBV4-2 with TRBJ2-1; TRBD2 agrees at 14 bases. CDR3 length: 20 residues. The ends lost 4 bases at V and 1 base at J; junction bases unmatched: 12. Germline V gene sequence: CDR1 LGHNA, CDR2 YNFKEQ. CDR3: CASSLTSGGDPFGSYNEQFF. The CDR3 region has the DNA TGTGCCAGCAGCCTGACTAGCGGGGGGGACCCTTTTGGATCCTACAATGAGCAGTTCTTC.

The chain couples TRBV7-6 to TRBJ2-3; 7 positions match TRBD2. This CDR3 has 16 residues. Trimming took 5 bases from V and 1 from J; bases not matched to a gene: 9. From germline, CDR1 is SGHVS and CDR2 FNYEAQ. The CDR3 protein is CASSVFVSGRTDTQYF. The CDR3, as DNA: TGTGCCAGCAGCGTCTTTGTTAGCGGGCGCACAGATACGCAGTATTTT.

This clonotype was detected many times. This chain joins TRBV6-5 and TRBJ1-2; no clear D. There are 13 residues in the CDR3. Germline assignment: CDR1 MNHEY and CDR2 SVGAGI. V was shortened by 6 bases and J by 4 bases, with 12 bases between the two germline ends. CDR3 residues: CASSQTGGYGYTF. Here the CDR3 DNA reads TGTGCCAGCAGCCAGACCGGCGGCTATGGCTACACCTTC.

This chain connects TRBV6-1 to TRBJ2-7; TRBD2 matches at 11 bases. From germline, CDR1 is MNHNS and CDR2 SASEGT. The V gene end was trimmed by 6 bases and the J gene end by 7 bases; junction bases not matched to a gene: 14. The CDR3 consists of 16 residues. CDR3 residues: CASRQTPGLADREQYF. CDR3 bases: TGTGCCAGCAGACAGACACCGGGACTAGCGGATCGGGAGCAGTACTTC.

J is TRBJ1-2 and V is TRBV10-3, with 9 bases matching TRBD1. Trimming took 6 bases from V and 3 from J; bases not matched to a gene: 5. Germline-derived CDR1 and CDR2 are ENHRY and SYGVKD. The CDR3 runs 14 residues. The CDR3 sequence: CAIRGTGKDYGYTF. The CDR3, as DNA: TGTGCCATCAGAGGGACAGGGAAGGACTATGGCTACACCTTC.

This clonotype has only a few counts. The J gene is TRBJ2-1, the V gene TRBV10-3, with D tentatively TRBD2 (7 bases). This CDR3 has 15 amino acids. Germline V gene lookup returns CDR1 ENHRY and CDR2 SYGVKD. The V end was cut by 1 base, the J end by 9 bases, with 16 bases between. The CDR3 loop reads CAISELGGLKGEQFF. The DNA for the CDR3 is TGTGCCATCAGTGAGTTGGGGGGGCTTAAGGGTGAGCAGTTCTTC.

This clonotype has a count of ten or more. The chain couples TRBV2 to TRBJ2-5; weak D call: TRBD2 (6 bases). Germline V gives CDR1 SNHLY, CDR2 FYNNEI. This CDR3 region has 13 residues. With 3 bases removed from V and 5 bases from J, the gap between germline ends came to 10 bases. CDR3 nucleotides: TGTGCCAGCAGTGACGTCGGGGGTGAGACCCAGTACTTC. Translating gives CASSDVGGETQYF.

This clonotype was seen at least ten times. The gene calls are TRBV3-1 and TRBJ2-1; TRBD1 agrees at 8 bases. The V segment lost 2 bases and the J segment 7 bases; nucleotides outside the gene matches: 4. Germline V gene sequence: CDR1 LGHDT, CDR2 YNNKEL (reference sequence). The CDR3 spans 14 residues. The CDR3 reads CASSQTGGWNEQFF. The CDR3 nucleotides read TGTGCCAGCAGCCAAACAGGGGGATGGAATGAGCAGTTCTTC.

The chain joins TRBV29-1 to TRBJ1-4; D may be TRBD1 (6 bases). CDR1 is SQVTM and CDR2 is ANQGSEA in the germline V gene. The CDR3 spans 11 residues. Trimming stripped 7 bases from V and 8 bases from J, with 11 bases between. DNA of the CDR3: TGCAGCGGAGGGGGAGAGGAAAAACTGTTTTTT. Amino acids: CSGGGEEKLFF.

The V call is TRBV20-1, the J call TRBJ2-7; the match to TRBD1 covers 9 bases. The CDR3 spans 15 residues. V was clipped by 0 bases and J by 1 base; unmatched bases: 4. Germline V gene lookup returns CDR1 DFQATT and CDR2 SNEGSKA (reference sequence). The CDR3 sequence: CSARDADRGSYEQYF. CDR3 nucleotide sequence: TGCAGTGCTAGAGACGCGGACAGGGGATCCTACGAGCAGTACTTC.

This clonotype appeared a few times. This chain links TRBV7-3 with TRBJ2-1; 8 nucleotides agree with TRBD2. The CDR3 totals 16 residues. The junction had 7 bases not matched to a gene; V was cut back by 5 bases and J by 1 base. Germline values: CDR1 SGHTA, CDR2 FQGTGA. CDR3 DNA sequence: TGTGCCAGCAGCCTCCTCTTAGCGGGGTCCTACAATGAGCAGTTCTTC. Amino acids: CASSLLLAGSYNEQFF.

Concerning this clonotype: One end of the junction varies from germline; a read error may be responsible. The chain couples TRBV5-4 to TRBJ2-3; 12 positions agree with TRBD2. The CDR3 runs to 17 residues. The V gene's germline CDR1 is SGHNT and CDR2 YYREEE (reference sequence). The CDR3: CASSLASGGATTGTQYF. In DNA, the CDR3 is TGTGCCAGCAGCTTGGCTAGCGGGGGGGCCACCACAGGTACGCAGTATTTT.